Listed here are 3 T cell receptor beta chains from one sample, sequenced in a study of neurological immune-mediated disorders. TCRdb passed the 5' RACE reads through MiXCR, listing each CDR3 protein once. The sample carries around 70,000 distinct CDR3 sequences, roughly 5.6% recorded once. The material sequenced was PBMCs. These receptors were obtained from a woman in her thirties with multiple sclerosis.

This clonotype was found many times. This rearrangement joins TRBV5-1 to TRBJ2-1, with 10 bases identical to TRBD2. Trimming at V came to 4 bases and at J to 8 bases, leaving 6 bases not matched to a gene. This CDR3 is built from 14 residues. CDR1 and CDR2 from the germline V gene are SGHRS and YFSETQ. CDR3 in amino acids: CASSLRTSGDEQFF. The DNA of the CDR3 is TGCGCCAGCAGCCTCCGGACTAGCGGCGATGAGCAGTTCTTC.

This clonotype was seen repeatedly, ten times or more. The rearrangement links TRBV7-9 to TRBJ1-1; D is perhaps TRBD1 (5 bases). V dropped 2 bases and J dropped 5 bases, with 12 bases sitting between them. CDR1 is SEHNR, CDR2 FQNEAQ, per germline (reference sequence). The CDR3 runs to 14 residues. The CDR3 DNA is TGTGCCAGCAGCTTACCCGCAGGGAGGACTGAAGCTTTCTTT. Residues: CASSLPAGRTEAFF.

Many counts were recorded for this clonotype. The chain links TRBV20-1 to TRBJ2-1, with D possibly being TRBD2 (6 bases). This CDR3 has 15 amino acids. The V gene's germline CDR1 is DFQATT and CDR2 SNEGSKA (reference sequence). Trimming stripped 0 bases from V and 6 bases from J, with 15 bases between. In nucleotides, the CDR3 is TGCAGTGCTAGAGACGCTGGGGGACTCGGCAATGAGCAGTTCTTC. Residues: CSARDAGGLGNEQFF.